This entry lists 10 T cell receptor beta chains sequenced from one sample in a study of blood T cell repertoires in COVID-19. The repertoire was sequenced with immunoSEQ multiplex PCR; TCRdb's copy has only in-frame clones and lacks some. Of 200,000 to 250,000 clones in the sample, around 80% were seen once. The specimen was peripheral blood. The receptors stem from a woman older than 75 with active or convalescent COVID-19.

This clone was found a few times. This sequence joins TRBV6-5 and TRBJ2-1, with 8 bases aligning to TRBD1. V shed 6 bases, J shed 2 bases, and the junction held 3 bases outside the gene matches. The CDR3 length is 14 residues. In germline, CDR1 is MNHEY, CDR2 SVGAGI. The CDR3 coding sequence is TGTGCCAGCAGGGGGACAGGAGCCTACAATGAGCAGTTCTTC. Protein sequence: CASRGTGAYNEQFF.

Only one count was recorded for this clone. The chain links TRBV3-1 (or the pseudogene TRBV3-2) to TRBJ2-3; TRBD1 matches 7 bases. V shed 4 bases, J shed 3 bases, and the junction held 7 bases outside the gene matches. Germline loops: CDR1 LGHDT, CDR2 YNNKEL (reference sequence). The CDR3 is made up of 15 amino acids. The CDR3 loop is CASSLGGGGTDTQYF. The CDR3 nucleotides read TGTGCCAGCAGCCTAGGGGGCGGTGGAACAGATACGCAGTATTTT.

V and J are TRBV18 and TRBJ2-3, with 14 bases aligning to TRBD2. With V trimmed by 6 bases and J by 4 bases, 6 bases remained unmatched. In germline, CDR1 is KGHSH, CDR2 LQKENI. The CDR3 covers 16 residues. CDR3 DNA: TGTGCCAGCTCGGGGACTAGCGGGGGCCCGGCAGATACGCAGTATTTT. Translation gives CASSGTSGGPADTQYF.

The chain is built from TRBV5-1 and TRBJ2-6; D is undetermined. The V gene's germline CDR1 is SGHRS and CDR2 YFSETQ. Trimming left V 1 base short and J 4 bases short, with 9 bases between. The CDR3 has 15 residues. This CDR3 is CASSLSGDGANVLTF. For the CDR3, the DNA is TGCGCCAGCAGCTTGTCTGGAGACGGGGCCAACGTCCTGACTTTC.

This clone has a single count. The chain carries TRBV5-1 and TRBJ2-3, with 10 bases lining up with TRBD2. Germline lookup yields CDR1 SGHRS and CDR2 YFSETQ. This CDR3 has 14 residues. Losses at the gene ends were 7 bases for V and 1 base for J; bases not matched to a gene: 3. CDR3 protein: CASGSGGGTDTQYF. The CDR3 DNA sequence: TGCGCCAGCGGAAGCGGGGGGGGCACAGATACGCAGTATTTT.

CDR3: CASTLQGANPKETQYF. In DNA, the CDR3 is TGTGCCAGCACCCTACAGGGGGCGAACCCAAAAGAGACCCAGTACTTC. V is TRBV11-3 and J is TRBJ2-5; 9 nucleotides align to TRBD1. The J segment lost 3 bases and the V segment lost 7 bases, leaving 12 bases of the junction unmatched. The CDR3 has 16 amino acids. From germline, CDR1 is SGHNT and CDR2 YENEEA. Looking up the rest from reference TRBV11-3 and TRBJ2-5 gives the full variable domain: EAGVVQSPRYKIIEKKQPVAFWCNPISGHNTLYWYLQNLGQGPELLIRYENEEAVDDSQLPKDRFSAERLKGVDSTLKIQPAELGDSAVYLCASTLQGANPKETQYFGPGTRLLVL.

The chain carries TRBV28 and TRBJ1-4; 8 bases match TRBD1. Germline loops: CDR1 MDHEN, CDR2 SYDVKM. The CDR3 has 14 residues. J gave up 7 bases and V 8 bases, and 9 bases lay outside the gene matches. CDR3 DNA sequence: TGTGCCAGCTCCTCCGGGACAGGTGGTGAAAAACTGTTTTTT. This codes for CASSSGTGGEKLFF.

This chain joins TRBV28 and TRBJ1-2; a weak D match, TRBD1 (6 bases). CDR3 size: 14 residues. Looked up from germline, CDR1 is MDHEN and CDR2 is SYDVKM. Trimming took off 5 bases at V and 2 bases at J, with 12 bases between the two ends. CDR3 sequence reads: CASSPQGWNYGYTF. The DNA of the CDR3 is TGTGCCAGCAGTCCCCAGGGGTGGAACTATGGCTACACCTTC.

A note on this clone: An end of the junction does not agree with germline; a read error may underlie this. The chain combines TRBV7-7 with TRBJ2-3; the D is unclear. Germline-derived CDR1 and CDR2 are SSHAT and FNYEAQ (reference sequence). CDR3 length equals 14 residues. The CDR3 spells CASSLNSYTDTQYF. The DNA of the CDR3 is TGTGCTAGCAGCTTAAACAGCTACACAGATACGCAGTATTTT.

The chain uses TRBV19 and TRBJ1-5; maybe TRBD1 (6 bases). CDR3 length: 19 residues. V was trimmed by 5 bases and J by 2 bases, leaving 25 bases between them. Germline CDR1 is LNHDA and CDR2 is SQIVND (reference sequence). The chain's CDR3 is CASSPYLVPGRGGNQPQHF. In nucleotides, the CDR3 is TGTGCCAGTAGTCCATACTTGGTCCCAGGGAGGGGGGGCAATCAGCCCCAGCATTTT. Using reference TRBV19 and TRBJ1-5 for the parts outside the CDR3, the full variable domain is DGGITQSPKYLFRKEGQNVTLSCEQNLNHDAMYWYRQDPGQGLRLIYYSQIVNDFQKGDIAEGYSVSREKKESFPLTVTSAQKNPTAFYLCASSPYLVPGRGGNQPQHFGDGTRLSIL.